This TCR beta chain was captured by sequencing in a study of T cell repertoires in cytomegalovirus infection. Study observations and caveats: Summed frequency of public TCR beta families distinguished CMV carriers with the relevant HLA.

TCRdb redid the calling of the reads with MiXCR, one entry per CDR3 protein. Of around 710,000 distinct CDR3 sequences in the sample, almost 30% were seen once. The CDR3 loop spans 15 amino acids. In germline, CDR1 is MNHEY, CDR2 SVGAGI. Trimming shortened V by 6 bases and J by 1 base, and 15 bases separated the two germline ends. Concerning this clonotype itself: Its antigen is unidentified.

Here the sequenced sample was cultured CD8+ T cells from PBMCs, taken from culture after CMV antigen stimulation. The J gene is TRBJ1-1, the V gene TRBV6-5, with D maybe TRBD1 (5 bases). This clonotype was obtained from a human donor in good health (CMV status not recorded). Some clones in this sample may be carry-over from other donors' samples. CDR3 DNA sequence: TGTGCCAGCAGCCAACTTAGGGGATCGAACACTGAAGCTTTCTTT. It yields the protein CASSQLRGSNTEAFF.